This T cell receptor beta chain was retrieved from a study of blood T cell repertoires in COVID-19. As for the study in general: From the United States, Italy and Spain came samples of acute and convalescent COVID-19.

In the source study's methods: Scientists estimated how many nucleated cells there were by amplifying reference gene primers. Profiled with immunoSEQ multiplex PCR; TCRdb holds only in-frame clones, not every one. V, J and clone size were drawn from that table, and D and trimming were deduced from the DNA. The profile covers more than 400,000 clones, with roughly 90% appearing a single time and about 0.65% taken by the ten largest. Either two negative PCRs, clearance, or symptom resolution qualified Cohort 3 donors as recovered. The CDR3 is 14 residues long. Per germline, CDR1 SQVTM and CDR2 ANQGSEA. The V gene lost 5 bases and the J gene lost 1 base, with 11 bases spanning the gap.

The sample taken for sequencing was PBMCs or T cells enriched from blood (not recorded which). This TCR came from a woman aged 18-35 years who had recovered from COVID-19. V usage is TRBV29-1 and J usage is TRBJ2-2; possibly TRBD1 for D (6 bases). The CDR3 region has the DNA TGCAGCGTTTTCGGGACAAGGAACACCGGGGAGCTGTTTTTT. Its protein is CSVFGTRNTGELFF.